A selection of T cell receptor beta chains follows, all from one sample in a study of graft-versus-host responses after intestinal transplantation. No antigen has been identified for these receptors. TCRdb's copy holds only in-frame clones and misses some; the assay was immunoSEQ multiplex PCR. The sample yields about 97,000 clones, 91% seen once. The specimen comprised unstimulated CD4+ T cells sorted from spleen or lymph node cells, sampled before transplant. The source of these receptors is a human donor who was the organ donor for an intestinal transplant. Each CDR3 is given with its conserved first and last residue. Fields, in order: J gene, D gene, V gene, CDR3 DNA, CDR3 protein. A D gene is named only where the DNA matches it firmly.

TRBJ2-7	NA	TRBV6-6	TGTGCCAGCAGTAAGGACATCTACGAGCAGTACTTC	CASSKDIYEQYF
TRBJ1-1	NA	TRBV4-1	TGCGCCAGCAGCCCGGGGGGGAGGGCTCCGAACACTGAAGCTTTCTTT	CASSPGGRAPNTEAFF
TRBJ2-2	NA	TRBV11-2	TGTGCCAGCAGCATTCGAGCGGTGGCCGGGGAGCTGTTTTTT	CASSIRAVAGELFF
TRBJ2-1	NA	TRBV7-2	TGTGCCAGCAGCTTAGGGTGGGGCGGTGAGCAGTTCTTC	CASSLGWGGEQFF
TRBJ2-2	NA	TRBV2	TGCGCAAAAGGAACAGGATCGAACACCGGGGAGCTGTTTTTT	CAKGTGSNTGELFF
TRBJ2-3	NA	TRBV28	TGTGCCAGCAGTGGACCCCTCGGAGGGAAACTCACAGATACGCAGTATTTT	CASSGPLGGKLTDTQYF
TRBJ2-7	NA	TRBV7-3	TGTGCCAGCAGCTTAACGTCCAGGGACGAGCAGTACTTC	CASSLTSRDEQYF
TRBJ2-7	NA	TRBV7-2	TGTGCCAGCAGCCCTGGGCCGGATGATCGTATGTACTTC	CASSPGPDDRMYF
TRBJ1-5	NA	TRBV4-1	TGCGCCAGCAGCCAAGAGTGGGCCGTGACGCACAATCAGCCCCAGCATTTT	CASSQEWAVTHNQPQHF
TRBJ2-2	TRBD1	TRBV7-9	TGTGCCAGCAGCTTGACAGGGACGAACTCCCCCACCGGGGAGCTGTTTTTT	CASSLTGTNSPTGELFF
TRBJ2-3	NA	TRBV2	TGTGCCAGCAGTGAAGAGATGGGAGGCACGCAGTATTTT	CASSEEMGGTQYF
TRBJ2-6	TRBD1	TRBV13	TGTGCCAGCAGCCCCCGGATCCGGACAGGGGTCTCTGGGGCCAACGTCCTGACTTTC	CASSPRIRTGVSGANVLTF
TRBJ1-2	NA	TRBV5-6	TGTGCCAGCAGCTTGGGACAGAACTATGGCTACACCTTC	CASSLGQNYGYTF
TRBJ1-2	NA	TRBV5-8	TGTGCCAGCAGCTTTCTAGCGGCCAGATCTAACTATGGCTACACCTTC	CASSFLAARSNYGYTF
TRBJ1-6	NA	TRBV4-3	TGCGCCAGCAGCCAAACCGGACAGACCAATTCACCCCTCCACTTT	CASSQTGQTNSPLHF
TRBJ2-7	NA	TRBV7-2	TGTGCCAGCAACTTTCAAAACACAGGGATCGAGCAGTACTTC	CASNFQNTGIEQYF